A selection of T cell receptor beta chains follows, all from one sample in a study of shared clonotypes between healthy human individuals. Profiled with immunoSEQ multiplex PCR; TCRdb holds only in-frame clones, not every one. The data contain about 680,000 clones, 92% of them singletons. Sample: naive CD8+ T cells sorted from blood. The receptors derive from a man aged 25-40 years in good health. Both conserved end residues are part of each CDR3. D genes are given only for firm matches. Rows give clone size only sometimes, using once, few, many, or a class for an expanded clone.

TRBJ2-7 | NA | TRBV5-5 | NA | CASSLDRAVHEQYF | TGTGCCAGCAGCTTGGACAGGGCGGTCCACGAGCAGTACTTC
TRBJ1-5 | NA | TRBV6-1 | NA | CASSEVVGGNQPQHF | TGTGCCAGCAGTGAAGTAGTAGGGGGCAATCAGCCCCAGCATTTT
TRBJ2-6 | NA | TRBV7-1 | TRBD2 | CASSPLGGSGANVLTF | TGTGCCAGCAGCCCCTTGGGGGGGTCTGGGGCCAACGTCCTGACTTTC
TRBJ1-1 | NA | TRBV10-1 | NA | CASSDQGSTEAFF | TGCGCCAGCAGTGACCAGGGTTCCACTGAAGCTTTCTTT
TRBJ2-3 | NA | TRBV27 | NA | CASSLGNTDTQYF | TGTGCCAGCAGTTTGGGCAACACAGATACGCAGTATTTT
TRBJ1-4 | NA | TRBV4-1 | NA | CASSQEEPGGPNEKLFF | TGCGCCAGCAGCCAAGAAGAACCCGGGGGGCCTAATGAAAAACTGTTTTTT
TRBJ2-3 | NA | TRBV29-1 | TRBD2 | CSVEDRGGRTDTQYF | TGCAGCGTTGAAGATCGGGGGGGACGCACAGATACGCAGTATTTT
TRBJ1-2 | NA | TRBV29-1 | NA | CSVVPLQFNDYGYTF | TGCAGCGTTGTCCCCCTCCAATTTAACGACTATGGCTACACCTTC
TRBJ1-1 | NA | TRBV27 | NA | CASSSRQAKAFF | TGTGCCAGCAGTTCCCGACAGGCTAAAGCTTTCTTT
TRBJ2-7 | NA | TRBV29-1 | TRBD1 | CSVGGQPYEQYF | TGCAGCGTTGGGGGACAGCCCTACGAGCAGTACTTC
TRBJ1-5 | once | TRBV28 | NA | CASSFVGKHNQPQHF | TGTGCCAGCAGTTTTGTGGGAAAACACAATCAGCCCCAGCATTTT
TRBJ2-3 | NA | TRBV29-1 | NA | CSVEDSRLGRASLGLLTQYF | TGCAGCGTTGAAGACTCCCGTCTAGGACGCGCCTCACTCGGCTTATTGACGCAGTATTTT
TRBJ1-4 | NA | TRBV29-1 | TRBD1 | CSGGTGFEEKLFF | TGCAGCGGCGGGACAGGGTTTGAAGAAAAACTGTTTTTT
TRBJ2-7 | NA | TRBV9 | TRBD2 | CASSALLAGEQYF | TGTGCCAGCAGCGCATTGCTAGCGGGAGAGCAGTACTTC
TRBJ2-1 | NA | TRBV29-1 | TRBD2 | CSVEWREGPYNEQFF | TGCAGCGTTGAATGGCGGGAGGGCCCCTACAATGAGCAGTTCTTC
TRBJ2-4 | NA | TRBV27 | NA | CASGTRGDIQYF | TGTGCCAGCGGTACCAGGGGGGACATTCAGTACTTC
TRBJ2-7 | NA | TRBV7-8 | NA | CASSPPQSIYEQYF | TGTGCCAGCAGCCCGCCTCAATCCATCTACGAGCAGTACTTC
TRBJ2-1 | NA | TRBV6-6 | NA | CASSSSWDNEQFF | TGTGCCAGCAGTTCGAGCTGGGACAATGAGCAGTTCTTC
TRBJ2-3 | NA | TRBV7-9 | TRBD2 | CASSDPSSGSRASTDTQYF | TGTGCCAGCAGCGACCCGTCTAGCGGGAGCCGAGCTAGCACAGATACGCAGTATTTT
TRBJ2-3 | NA | TRBV7-9 | NA | CASSLGGLTDTQYF | TGTGCCAGCAGCTTAGGGGGCTTGACAGATACGCAGTATTTT
TRBJ2-7 | NA | TRBV5-1 | NA | CASSYSYEQYF | TGCGCCAGCAGCTACTCCTACGAGCAGTACTTC
TRBJ2-1 | NA | TRBV2 | NA | CASTGNEQFF | TGTGCCAGCACGGGAAATGAGCAGTTCTTC
TRBJ2-7 | NA | TRBV7-7 | TRBD2 | CASSLGAGSSYEQYF | TGTGCCAGCAGCTTAGGAGCGGGATCGTCCTACGAGCAGTACTTC
TRBJ2-2 | NA | TRBV27 | TRBD2 | CASSFQREWAGELFF | TGTGCCAGCAGTTTTCAGCGGGAGTGGGCCGGGGAGCTGTTTTTT
TRBJ2-3 | once | TRBV11-2 | NA | CASSFGGSGSSTDTQYF | TGTGCCAGCAGCTTCGGAGGCTCAGGATCTAGCACAGATACGCAGTATTTT
TRBJ2-7 | NA | TRBV13 | TRBD1 | CASSAGTGEYEQYF | TGTGCCAGCAGCGCCGGGACAGGGGAATACGAGCAGTACTTC
TRBJ2-7 | once | TRBV6-5 | NA | CASHLGGDPPYEQYF | TGTGCCAGCCACCTGGGAGGCGACCCCCCCTACGAGCAGTACTTC
TRBJ1-1 | NA | TRBV11-2 | NA | CASSLGPARYTEAFF | TGTGCCAGCAGCTTAGGCCCCGCGAGGTACACTGAAGCTTTCTTT
TRBJ2-1 | NA | TRBV19 | NA | CASSWSGSYNEQFF | TGTGCCAGTAGTTGGAGCGGGTCCTACAATGAGCAGTTCTTC
TRBJ1-1 | once | TRBV5-4 | NA | CASSPWEGSAFF | TGTGCCAGCAGCCCATGGGAGGGTTCAGCTTTCTTT
TRBJ2-7 | NA | TRBV19 | NA | CASSITPTGYEQYF | TGTGCCAGTAGTATTACCCCGACAGGCTACGAGCAGTACTTC
TRBJ2-1 | once | TRBV6-1 | TRBD2 | CASSVLLLGLARDNEQFF | TGTGCCAGCAGTGTACTCCTACTGGGACTAGCCCGAGACAATGAGCAGTTCTTC
TRBJ2-1 | NA | TRBV5-6 | NA | CASSWGASTEQFF | TGTGCCAGCAGCTGGGGAGCTAGCACTGAGCAGTTCTTC
TRBJ2-7 | NA | TRBV5-4 | TRBD1 | CASSRDREDSEQYF | TGTGCCAGCAGCCGGGACAGGGAAGATAGCGAGCAGTACTTC
TRBJ2-2 | NA | TRBV30 | NA | CAWSASNTGELFF | TGTGCCTGGAGCGCAAGCAACACCGGGGAGCTGTTTTTT
TRBJ2-1 | NA | TRBV6-9 | TRBD2 | CASSYLNRGTSGTRPRDDEQFF | TGTGCCAGCAGTTATCTGAACCGGGGGACTAGCGGCACCAGACCCCGAGACGATGAGCAGTTCTTC
TRBJ2-1 | NA | TRBV2 | TRBD1 | CASMGTGVYEQFF | TGTGCCAGCATGGGGACAGGGGTATATGAGCAGTTCTTC
TRBJ2-7 | NA | TRBV13 | TRBD1 | CASSSGQGAYEQYF | TGTGCCAGCAGCTCCGGACAGGGAGCCTACGAGCAGTACTTC
TRBJ2-7 | NA | TRBV6-5 | NA | CASSYGAVPTYEQYF | TGTGCCAGCAGTTACGGGGCCGTCCCCACCTACGAGCAGTACTTC
TRBJ2-2 | NA | TRBV4-1 | TRBD1 | CASEPGQGRNTGELFF | TGCGCCAGCGAACCGGGACAGGGGAGGAACACCGGGGAGCTGTTTTTT